Each of the 12 T cell receptor beta chains below was sequenced from the same sample in a study of control samples from healthy donors and cancer patients. The assay was immunoSEQ multiplex PCR, and TCRdb's table has in-frame clones only and misses some. This table has tens of thousands of clones, 80% to 95% appearing once. Sequencing was performed on PBMCs. Source of these receptors: a woman aged 35 to 49 with head and neck cancer.

The chain combines TRBV7-5 with TRBJ1-1. TRBV7-5 is labeled a pseudogene. This CDR3 has 21 residues. The CDR3 sequence is CVRSLQTCLGTPKPGDTEAFF. DNA of the CDR3: TGTGTCAGAAGCTTACAAACCTGCCTGGGGACGCCGAAACCTGGGGACACTGAAGCTTTCTTT.

J is TRBJ2-2 and V is TRBV7-3, with D unclear. Deletions cut 0 bases from V and 0 bases from J, with 8 bases between. This CDR3 spans 16 amino acids. Germline V CDR1 and CDR2: SGHTA, FQGTGA. CDR3 coding DNA: TGTGCCAGCAGCTTAACATCCGCGGCGAACACCGGGGAGCTGTTTTTT. This gives the protein CASSLTSAANTGELFF.

The chain carries TRBV6-5 and TRBJ1-1, with 9 nucleotides matching TRBD1. V was clipped by 6 bases and J by 5 bases; unmatched bases: 7. This CDR3 is 14 amino acids long. CDR1 MNHEY and CDR2 SVGAGI come from the germline V gene. CDR3: CASRPGQGLTEAFF. In DNA, the CDR3 is TGTGCCAGCAGGCCCGGACAGGGGTTAACTGAAGCTTTCTTT.

The chain has TRBV6-4 and TRBJ2-1; 8 nucleotides line up with TRBD2. Germline values: CDR1 MRHNA, CDR2 SNTAGT. The CDR3 has 15 amino acids. The V gene end was trimmed by 4 bases and the J gene end by 8 bases; junction bases not matched to a gene: 10. This CDR3 is CASSGSAGASDEQFF. In nucleotides, the CDR3 is TGTGCCAGCAGTGGTTCAGCGGGGGCTAGCGATGAGCAGTTCTTC.

The V gene is TRBV6-5, the J gene TRBJ1-2; perhaps TRBD1 as D (6 bases). The V gene lost 6 bases and the J gene lost 6 bases, with 20 bases spanning the gap. This CDR3 is 15 amino acids long. CDR1 and CDR2 from the germline V gene are MNHEY and SVGAGI. The DNA for the CDR3 is TGTGCCAGCAGACAGGGAGGAGGTGGTTATGATGGCTACACCTTC. Amino acid sequence: CASRQGGGGYDGYTF.

The chain has TRBV5-1 and TRBJ1-5; tentatively, D is TRBD1 (6 bases). Germline loops: CDR1 SGHRS, CDR2 YFSETQ. V was trimmed by 0 bases and J by 6 bases, leaving 13 bases between them. CDR3 length: 15 residues. CDR3 nucleotide sequence: TGCGCCAGCAGCTTGGATACAGGGTCGGGTCAGCCCCAGCATTTT. This encodes CASSLDTGSGQPQHF.

The chain employs TRBV5-1 and TRBJ2-3, with D possibly being TRBD1 or TRBD2 (5 bases each). The CDR3 covers 17 residues. Germline CDR1 is SGHRS and CDR2 is YFSETQ. Trimming cost V 4 bases and J 2 bases, with 20 bases left between them. In nucleotides, the CDR3 is TGCGCCAGCAGCCCACTACCGGGGCAGGTAAACACAGATACGCAGTATTTT. Its protein product is CASSPLPGQVNTDTQYF.

The chain combines TRBV7-2 with TRBJ2-1, with 8 bases identical to TRBD2. V lost 7 bases, J lost 5 bases, and 13 bases stayed unmatched. From germline, CDR1 is SGHTA and CDR2 FQGNSA. The CDR3 totals 16 residues. CDR3 protein: CASIKSGTSGDNEQFF. The CDR3 DNA sequence: TGTGCCAGCATTAAATCCGGCACTAGCGGCGACAATGAGCAGTTCTTC.

This clone has a handful of counts. This chain uses TRBV19 with TRBJ1-1, with unresolved D. Trimming left V 4 bases short and J 7 bases short, with 7 bases between. The CDR3 sequence is 11 residues long. Per the germline V gene, CDR1 is LNHDA and CDR2 is SQIVND (reference sequence). The CDR3 DNA reads TGTGCCAGTAGTAGGGGTGGTGAAGCTTTCTTT. Protein product: CASSRGGEAFF.

The V call is TRBV5-4, the J call TRBJ2-4; D is possibly TRBD1 (6 bases). Germline V gene data show CDR1 as SGHNT and CDR2 as YYREEE (reference sequence). The V end was cut by 3 bases, the J end by 4 bases, with 14 bases between. The CDR3 runs to 15 residues. The CDR3 DNA sequence: TGTGCCAGCAGCTCCACCCCGGGACATAAAAACATTCAGTACTTC. Translation: CASSSTPGHKNIQYF.

This rearrangement joins TRBV19 to TRBJ2-3, with D perhaps being TRBD1 or TRBD2 (5 bases each). The CDR3 consists of 13 residues. Germline CDR1 reads LNHDA; CDR2 reads SQIVND (reference sequence). With 6 bases removed from V and 1 base from J, the gap between germline ends came to 8 bases. The CDR3 spells CASRGTGTDTQYF. CDR3 nucleotide sequence: TGTGCCAGTAGAGGGACCGGCACAGATACGCAGTATTTT. Supplemented by reference TRBV19 and TRBJ2-3, the full variable domain reads DGGITQSPKYLFRKEGQNVTLSCEQNLNHDAMYWYRQDPGQGLRLIYYSQIVNDFQKGDIAEGYSVSREKKESFPLTVTSAQKNPTAFYLCASRGTGTDTQYFGPGTRLTVL.

Concerning this clone itself: This sample includes further DNA sequences coding for the same CDR3. This chain uses TRBV9 with TRBJ2-7, with TRBD2 matching 10 bases. This CDR3 spans 14 amino acids. Looked up from germline, CDR1 is SGDLS and CDR2 is YYNGEE. Trimming at V came to 4 bases and at J to 6 bases, leaving 7 bases not matched to a gene. The CDR3: CASSKAGGGGEQYF. CDR3 DNA sequence: TGTGCCAGCAGCAAAGCGGGAGGGGGGGGCGAGCAGTACTTC.